This record looks at one TCR beta chain sequence and its context. Its specificity is not known. The sample belongs to a study of monozygotic twins with inflammatory bowel disease. The study, taken as a whole, reports: Twins with IBD were found to have lower TCRbeta diversity (inverse Simpson) than healthy co-twins.

From the 5' RACE reads, TCRdb lists one entry per CDR3 protein and no DNA. The sample includes approximately 400,000 distinct CDR3 sequences. CDR3 length: 14 amino acids. The germline V gene has CDR1 SQVTM and CDR2 ANQGSEA. The chain recombines TRBV29-1 with TRBJ1-2; as DNA is missing, the TRBD1 call by TCRdb cannot be tested. This TCR was recovered from a human donor with ulcerative colitis or Crohn's disease, or a healthy co-twin of an affected twin (not recorded which). Sequencing was done on a sample of blood. CDR3 protein: CSVYPLTGIHGYTF.